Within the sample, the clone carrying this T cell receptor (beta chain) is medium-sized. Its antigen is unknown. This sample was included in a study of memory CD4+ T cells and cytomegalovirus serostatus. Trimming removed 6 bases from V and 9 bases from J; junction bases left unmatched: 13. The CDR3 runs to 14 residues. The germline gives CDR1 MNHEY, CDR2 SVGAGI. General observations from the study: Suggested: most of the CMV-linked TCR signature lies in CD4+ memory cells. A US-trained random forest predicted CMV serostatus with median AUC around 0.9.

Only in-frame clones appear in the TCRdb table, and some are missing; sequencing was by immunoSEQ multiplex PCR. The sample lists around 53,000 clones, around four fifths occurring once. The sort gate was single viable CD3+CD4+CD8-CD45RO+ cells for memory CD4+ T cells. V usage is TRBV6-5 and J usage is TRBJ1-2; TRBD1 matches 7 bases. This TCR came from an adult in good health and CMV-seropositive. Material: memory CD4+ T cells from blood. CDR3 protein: CASSPSRQGIRYTF. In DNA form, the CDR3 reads TGTGCCAGCAGCCCCTCCCGACAGGGAATTCGCTACACCTTC.